The clone carrying this TCR beta chain was observed a few times. This specimen belongs to a study of shared clonotypes between healthy human individuals. Using immunoSEQ multiplex PCR, the repertoire was profiled, and TCRdb retains in-frame clones only, with some absent. The sample holds about half a million clones, 60% to 85% seen once. The CDR3 extends over 11 amino acids. V shed 3 bases and J shed 6 bases, with 8 bases lying between them. The V gene's germline CDR1 is GTSNPN and CDR2 SVGIG (reference sequence). V and J are TRBV30 and TRBJ1-1; perhaps TRBD1 as D (5 bases). The source is a woman between 35 and 50 years old in good health. Some clones in this sample may be carry-over from other donors' samples. The material sequenced was PBMCs. Written as DNA, the CDR3 is TGTGCCTGGAGCAAACAGGCTGAAGCTTTCTTT. It yields the protein CAWSKQAEAFF.